This T cell receptor beta chain derives from a study of patients and donors after allogeneic stem cell transplantation. This CDR3 has 15 residues. From germline, CDR1 is LGHNA and CDR2 YSLEER. Worth noting for this clonotype: Given a much more abundant clone one base away, this may be a read error.

TCRdb passed the RT-PCR reads through MiXCR, listing each CDR3 protein once. The sample holds 95,000 to 120,000 distinct CDR3 sequences, approximately 40% seen once. The J gene is TRBJ1-1, the V gene TRBV4-3, with D possibly being TRBD1 (6 bases). The TCR sequence derives from a human donor who was either an allogeneic HSCT recipient or a stem cell or donor lymphocyte infusion donor (not recorded which). It is not recorded whose cells these are; they may come from a transplant donor. The sequenced sample was blood, either unsorted or a sorted T cell fraction (not recorded which). CDR3 nucleotides: TGCACCAGCAGCCATGGAGGGACACTGAACACTGAAGCTTTCTTT. This sequence encodes CTSSHGGTLNTEAFF.